These T cell receptor beta chains were read from a single sample in a study of T-cell reconstitution after alpha-beta-depleted transplantation in children. MiXCR, run by TCRdb on the PCR reads, gives a single entry per CDR3 protein. The table shows about 420,000 distinct CDR3 sequences, with 15% to 20% occurring only once. The source material was PBMCs, mostly from graft donor cells, sampled 360 days after TCRalphabeta/CD19-depleted stem cell transplant. These TCRs come from a boy younger than two who had a stem cell transplant for Wiskott-Aldrich syndrome, so the T cells may come from the graft donor. The CDR3 runs from the conserved cysteine through the conserved F or W.

j_call v_call cdr3_aa
TRBJ2-2 TRBV20-1 CSASGTSNTGELFF
TRBJ2-1 TRBV29-1 CSVRTGTRAVSEQFF
TRBJ2-7 TRBV11-1 CASSLVGGTSGRDPYEQYF
TRBJ2-1 TRBV15 CATSRGTASGYNEQFF
TRBJ1-1 TRBV24-1 CATSEFNTHDTTNTEAFF
TRBJ2-2 TRBV10-3 CAISDKRNGELFF
TRBJ1-2 TRBV6-2/TRBV6-3 CASTNSPYGYTF
TRBJ2-2 TRBV7-2 CASSLALAGGPTGELFF
TRBJ2-1 TRBV19 CASSNAGLAGNEQFF
TRBJ2-1 TRBV27 CASSYGSSYNEQFF
TRBJ2-7 TRBV7-9 CASSPLPEQYF
TRBJ2-1 TRBV6-2/TRBV6-3 CASSYLDSYNEQFF
TRBJ2-7 TRBV2 CASRGGTSEYYEQYF
TRBJ1-5 TRBV6-6 CASSRGGEPQHF
TRBJ1-6 TRBV7-9 CASSLGRQGVSPLHF
TRBJ2-1 TRBV6-1 CASSQTGTGTKYNEQFF
TRBJ2-7 TRBV7-9 CASSLSGSGTGIYEQYF
TRBJ2-4 TRBV29-1 CSVVEDLAKNIQYF
TRBJ1-2 TRBV7-2 CASSYRGRGYTF
TRBJ2-1 TRBV10-3 CAISEGSYNEQFF
TRBJ2-1 TRBV12-3/TRBV12-4 CASRVRQGNLYNEQFF
TRBJ2-4 TRBV11-2 CASRHWGGRESKNIQYF
TRBJ2-4 TRBV7-9 CASRTGTGSIQYF
TRBJ2-3 TRBV6-1 CASSLSASITDTQYF
TRBJ1-1 TRBV6-5 CASSYWTGLEAFF
TRBJ2-1 TRBV12-3/TRBV12-4 CASSYLRTSGRTNEQFF
TRBJ2-1 TRBV9 CASSVWRDHNEQFF
TRBJ2-5 TRBV14 CACSQGLGETQYF
TRBJ2-7 TRBV7-9 CASSSRTGLQDEQYF
TRBJ2-7 TRBV4-2 CASSRNPISQMGPSYEQYF
TRBJ1-1 TRBV6-5 CASKSLKGVSTEAFF
TRBJ2-7 TRBV4-3 CASSQSAGGLVAYEQYF
TRBJ2-1 TRBV5-1 CASSLAGFGGMDYNEQFF
TRBJ2-1 TRBV18 CASSSTGGWNEQFF
TRBJ2-7 TRBV4-1 CASSQVTSGGHYEQYF
TRBJ2-2 TRBV20-1 CSGGRENTGELFF
TRBJ2-7 TRBV27 CASSLSPGSYEQYF
TRBJ1-6 TRBV27 CASSLQTGTGNSPLHF
TRBJ2-2 TRBV29-1 CSVGSRGTGELFF
TRBJ2-1 TRBV4-3 CASSQHRDRYNEQFF
TRBJ2-7 TRBV29-1 CSVVGVGLAGYEQYF
TRBJ2-2 TRBV10-3 CAISESWSGELFF
TRBJ1-6 TRBV11-2 CASSTRWSSYNSPLHF
TRBJ2-3 TRBV11-1 CASSLTAQGARGTDTQYF
TRBJ2-6 TRBV12-3/TRBV12-4 CASSFIRFSGANVLTF
TRBJ2-5 TRBV29-1 CSAGLADQETQYF
TRBJ1-3 TRBV12-3/TRBV12-4 CASTQRGLSGNTIYF
TRBJ2-1 TRBV7-9 CASSLGEGGYAYNEQFF
TRBJ2-2 TRBV24-1 CATQEPPSGELFF
TRBJ2-7 TRBV20-1 CSAAWDRLYEQYF
TRBJ2-3 TRBV10-2 CASTERWGRGTDTQYF
TRBJ1-1 TRBV29-1 CSVNRANTEAFF
TRBJ2-3 TRBV6-1 CASSLSGSITDTQYF
TRBJ2-3 TRBV7-6 CASSLRPGDTSTDTQYF
TRBJ2-1 TRBV5-1 CASSLAERGQNANEQFF
TRBJ2-2 TRBV6-4 CASSDSMESTGELFF
TRBJ2-5 TRBV30 CAWKAGETQYF